What follows is one T cell receptor (beta chain) and its context. No antigen is known for it. The CDR3 extends over 14 amino acids. V lost 2 bases to trimming and J lost 4 bases, with 11 bases between them. Germline V gives CDR1 SNHLY, CDR2 FYNNEI. TCRdb reprocessed the RT-PCR reads via MiXCR and lists one record per CDR3 protein. The table records 530,000 or so distinct CDR3 sequences, about 12% of them present only once. This sample was included in a study of response to subunit inactivated influenza vaccine. Study outcomes and limitations: Few additional T cells are recruited per seasonal influenza vaccination, authors suggested.

Sequenced material: PBMCs from blood, taken on the day of vaccination. The rearrangement joins TRBV2 to TRBJ2-5; possible D gene TRBD2, 6 bases. This receptor was obtained from a man in his fifties who received an inactivated influenza vaccine. CDR3 sequence reads: CASSERGSLETQYF. The CDR3 DNA is TGTGCCAGCAGTGAACGGGGGTCGCTAGAGACCCAGTACTTC.